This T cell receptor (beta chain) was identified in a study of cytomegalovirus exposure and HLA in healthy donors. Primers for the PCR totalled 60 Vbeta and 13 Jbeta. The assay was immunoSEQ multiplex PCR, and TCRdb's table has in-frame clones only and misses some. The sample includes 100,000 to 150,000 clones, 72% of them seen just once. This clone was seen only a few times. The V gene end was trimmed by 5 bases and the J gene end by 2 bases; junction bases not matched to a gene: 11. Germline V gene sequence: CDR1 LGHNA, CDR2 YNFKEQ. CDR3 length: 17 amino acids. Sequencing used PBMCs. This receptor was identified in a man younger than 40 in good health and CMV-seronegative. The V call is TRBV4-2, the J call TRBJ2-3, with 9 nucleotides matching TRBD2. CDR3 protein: CASSLGGSGGPTDTQYF. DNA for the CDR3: TGTGCCAGCAGCTTGGGTGGTAGCGGGGGACCCACAGATACGCAGTATTTT.